The next 7 T cell receptor beta chains were all read from a single sample in a study of control samples from healthy donors and cancer patients. Clones were read by immunoSEQ multiplex PCR, and TCRdb kept only the in-frame ones, dropping some. This table has just over 80,000 clones, about 94% appearing once. Specimen: blood. These receptors were collected from a woman between 18 and 29 years old in good health.

The rearrangement uses TRBV7-9 and TRBJ1-4; D is uncertain. Germline assignment: CDR1 SEHNR and CDR2 FQNEAQ (reference sequence). The CDR3 totals 11 residues. Trimming took off 5 bases at V and 6 bases at J, with 4 bases between the two ends. The CDR3 bases are TGTGCCAGCAGCGCGGATGAAAAACTGTTTTTT. Translation gives CASSADEKLFF.

A single count supports this clone. The chain has TRBV5-6 and TRBJ2-3, with 13 bases matching TRBD2. The CDR3 runs to 17 residues. Germline loops: CDR1 SGHDT, CDR2 YYEEEE. V was pared by 4 bases and J by 2 bases, with 7 bases of the junction left unmatched. This chain's CDR3 is CASSDKGTSGITDTQYF. CDR3 sequence (DNA): TGTGCCAGCAGCGATAAAGGGACTAGCGGGATCACAGATACGCAGTATTTT. The variable domain in full, with the rest retrieved from reference TRBV5-6 and TRBJ2-3, is DAGVTQSPTHLIKTRGQQVTLRCSPKSGHDTVSWYQQALGQGPQFIFQYYEEEERQRGNFPDRFSGHQFPNYSSELNVNALLLGDSALYLCASSDKGTSGITDTQYFGPGTRLTVL.

V usage is TRBV28 and J usage is TRBJ2-3, with 13 nucleotides matching TRBD2. CDR3 length: 20 amino acids. Losses at the gene ends were 3 bases for V and 1 base for J; bases not matched to a gene: 13. The germline V gene has CDR1 MDHEN and CDR2 SYDVKM. The chain's CDR3 is CASSFRPWTSGREGTDTQYF. CDR3 bases: TGTGCCAGCAGTTTTCGCCCTTGGACTAGCGGGAGAGAGGGCACAGATACGCAGTATTTT.

This chain uses TRBV1 with TRBJ1-1; the DNA was not compared with TRBD1, the D call given in the table. TRBV1 is a pseudogene. This CDR3 has 17 amino acids. The CDR3: CTSSQDGNLGRNTEAFF. CDR3 nucleotides: TGCACCAGCAGCCAAGATGGAAATCTGGGCAGGAACACTGAAGCTTTCTTT.

This clone was counted once. V and J are TRBV19 and TRBJ1-2, with TRBD1 matching over 8 bases. Germline V gene sequence: CDR1 LNHDA, CDR2 SQIVND (reference sequence). The CDR3 runs 14 residues. The J segment lost 4 bases and the V segment lost 6 bases, leaving 7 bases of the junction unmatched. CDR3 nucleotides: TGTGCCAGTAGGGGGACAGGCGCCAGCTATGGCTACACCTTC. It translates to CASRGTGASYGYTF.

This rearrangement joins TRBV28 to TRBJ2-5; no clear D gene. CDR1 is MDHEN and CDR2 is SYDVKM in the germline V gene. The CDR3 spans 13 residues. Trimming pared 3 bases from V and 5 bases from J, leaving 10 bases between. CDR3 in DNA: TGTGCCAGCAGTTTTCTACCTGGGGAGACCCAGTACTTC. This translates into CASSFLPGETQYF.

V and J are TRBV6-6 and TRBJ1-6; D not resolved. This CDR3 spans 16 amino acids. Germline V gives CDR1 MNHNY, CDR2 SVGAGI (reference sequence). Trimming stripped 2 bases from V and 9 bases from J, with 17 bases between. Written as DNA, the CDR3 is TGTGCCAGCAGTTACACTCGGATCGGGGATGGTTCACCCCTCCACTTT. Protein sequence: CASSYTRIGDGSPLHF.